This TCR beta chain was recovered during a study of T cell repertoires in cytomegalovirus infection. Study as a whole: Carrying CMV and the relevant HLA type showed in public TCR beta signatures. Findings and limits, study-wide: Totalled public TCR beta family frequency picked out people who carried CMV plus the relevant HLA. HLA-C-restricted CMV-specific TCR beta clonotypes were dominant in the ex vivo response.

The V and J ends lost 0 bases and 8 bases respectively, with 6 bases between them. Germline CDR1 reads SGHAT; CDR2 reads FQNNGV. The CDR3 spans 12 residues. TCRdb re-derived calls from the reads in MiXCR, one entry per CDR3 protein. Among 250,000 to 350,000 distinct CDR3 sequences listed, 25% were seen once. This clonotype was seen many times. Its target is not known. Source material: PBMCs. V usage is TRBV11-2 and J usage is TRBJ2-3; D gene unclear. The sequence derives from a human donor in good health (CMV status not recorded). Some clones in this sample may be carry-over from other donors' samples. The CDR3 loop reads CASSLDQVTQYF. The CDR3 DNA reads as TGTGCCAGCAGCTTAGATCAGGTTACGCAGTATTTT.